These 14 T cell receptor beta chains were sequenced from one sample in a study of STAT5B mutations in CD4+ large granular lymphocyte leukemia. Clones were sequenced by immunoSEQ multiplex PCR, and TCRdb holds only the in-frame ones, with some missing. The sample comprises tens of thousands of clones, about 70% of which are singletons, and 2% rests with the top ten. The specimen sequenced was CD4+ T cells from blood buffy coats. These receptors originate from a human donor in good health.

The chain joins TRBV11-2 to TRBJ2-2; TRBD2 matches at 7 bases. The junction had 8 bases not matched to a gene; V was cut back by 5 bases and J by 2 bases. The V gene's germline CDR1 is SGHAT and CDR2 FQNNGV. This CDR3 region has 16 residues. The CDR3 bases are TGTGCCAGCAGCACATACGGGACTACCAACACCGGGGAGCTGTTTTTT. Protein: CASSTYGTTNTGELFF.

This clone was seen only once. The chain is built from TRBV12-5 and TRBJ1-3, with 7 nucleotides matching TRBD1. The CDR3 is 16 residues long. CDR1 and CDR2 from the germline V gene are LGHNT and FRNRAP. Trimming at V came to 6 bases and at J to 0 bases, leaving 8 bases not matched to a gene. The CDR3 is CASGLARGVSGNTIYF. In nucleotides, the CDR3 is TGTGCTAGTGGACTCGCCAGGGGGGTCTCTGGAAACACCATATATTTT.

This chain joins TRBV4-2 and TRBJ1-4; D remains unclear. V was shortened by 4 bases and J by 5 bases, with 11 bases between the two germline ends. The CDR3 has 14 residues. Germline V lookup: CDR1 LGHNA, CDR2 YNFKEQ. In nucleotides, the CDR3 is TGTGCCAGCAGCCTCAACGGTAGGAATGAAAAACTGTTTTTT. It encodes CASSLNGRNEKLFF.

CDR3 in DNA: TGCGCCAGCAGCCGGGACAGCAATCAGCCCCAGCATTTT. Its protein product is CASSRDSNQPQHF. The chain uses TRBV5-1 and TRBJ1-5, with D maybe TRBD1 (5 bases). V was clipped by 4 bases and J by 1 base, with 6 bases between them. Germline V CDR1 and CDR2: SGHRS, YFSETQ. The CDR3 is 13 residues long.

The V and J genes are TRBV7-9 and TRBJ1-4, with D possibly being TRBD1 (6 bases). CDR1 and CDR2 from the germline V gene are SEHNR and FQNEAQ (reference sequence). Trimming stripped 0 bases from V and 4 bases from J, with 9 bases between. CDR3 size: 15 residues. The CDR3 protein is CASSLAGQNNEKLFF. In nucleotides, the CDR3 is TGTGCCAGCAGCTTAGCGGGACAAAATAATGAAAAACTGTTTTTT.

This CDR3 reads CASSSPGQWNTEAFF. DNA of the CDR3: TGTGCCAGCAGTTCCCCGGGACAGTGGAACACTGAAGCTTTCTTT. The rearrangement joins TRBV27 to TRBJ1-1; 7 bases are shared with TRBD1. Trimming cost V 4 bases and J 1 base; bases outside gene matches: 6. The CDR3 is 15 residues long. CDR1 MNHEY and CDR2 SMNVEV come from the germline V gene (reference sequence).

The V gene is TRBV7-9, the J gene TRBJ1-3; TRBD1 aligns across 7 bases. V was pared by 2 bases and J by 3 bases, with 1 base of the junction left unmatched. Germline V lookup: CDR1 SEHNR, CDR2 FQNEAQ (reference sequence). The CDR3 spans 14 residues. CDR3 bases: TGTGCCAGCAGCTTAACAGGGGATGGAAACACCATATATTTT. Its translation is CASSLTGDGNTIYF.

The J gene is TRBJ2-5, the V gene TRBV10-3, with D unresolved. The CDR3 is 13 amino acids. Trimming stripped 4 bases from V and 5 bases from J, with 11 bases between. Germline CDR1 is ENHRY and CDR2 is SYGVKD. The CDR3 DNA reads as TGTGCCATCAGTGTAGGGCTTGGGGAGACCCAGTACTTC. Translated: CAISVGLGETQYF.

The V call is TRBV19, the J call TRBJ2-3; 12 bases align to TRBD2. Trimming removed 4 bases from V and 4 bases from J; junction bases left unmatched: 9. The CDR3 consists of 17 residues. Germline CDR1 reads LNHDA; CDR2 reads SQIVND (reference sequence). CDR3 coding DNA: TGTGCCAGTAGTACCCTACTAGCGGGGGGCGCCCCAGATACGCAGTATTTT. Translated, it gives CASSTLLAGGAPDTQYF. The full variable domain, with the rest looked up from reference TRBV19 and TRBJ2-3, is DGGITQSPKYLFRKEGQNVTLSCEQNLNHDAMYWYRQDPGQGLRLIYYSQIVNDFQKGDIAEGYSVSREKKESFPLTVTSAQKNPTAFYLCASSTLLAGGAPDTQYFGPGTRLTVL.

The chain joins TRBV9 to TRBJ2-2; 7 nucleotides line up with TRBD2. Per germline, CDR1 SGDLS and CDR2 YYNGEE. V was pared by 3 bases and J by 1 base, with 3 bases of the junction left unmatched. The CDR3 totals 15 residues. CDR3 in amino acids: CASSGGGMNTGELFF. DNA for the CDR3: TGTGCCAGCAGCGGGGGGGGGATGAACACCGGGGAGCTGTTTTTT.

The V call is TRBV19, the J call TRBJ1-5; the D is unclear. The ends were cut back, 7 bases at V and 0 bases at J, with 10 bases in the middle. Looked up from germline, CDR1 is LNHDA and CDR2 is SQIVND (reference sequence). The CDR3 runs 14 residues. The CDR3 bases are TGTGCCAGTACCGGTGGATATAGCAATCAGCCCCAGCATTTT. Translation: CASTGGYSNQPQHF.

J is TRBJ2-3 and V is TRBV18, with D perhaps TRBD1 (7 bases). Between the trimmed V and J ends, which lost 6 bases and 2 bases, there was a span of 12 bases. The CDR3 is 14 residues long. The germline CDR1 and CDR2 sequences are KGHSH and LQKENI. DNA of the CDR3: TGTGCCAGCTCGCGGGACAGTTACACAGATACGCAGTATTTT. The encoded protein is CASSRDSYTDTQYF.

The CDR3 reads CASSQRQGWTEAFF. As DNA, the CDR3 is TGTGCCAGCAGCCAACGACAGGGATGGACTGAAGCTTTCTTT. The chain uses TRBV7-2 and TRBJ1-1, with TRBD1 matching 7 bases. The V gene end was trimmed by 5 bases and the J gene end by 5 bases; junction bases not matched to a gene: 8. Germline assignment: CDR1 SGHTA and CDR2 FQGNSA. The CDR3 spans 14 residues. Full variable domain (outside the CDR3, taken from reference TRBV7-2 and TRBJ1-1): GAGVSQSPSNKVTEKGKDVELRCDPISGHTALYWYRQSLGQGLEFLIYFQGNSAPDKSGLPSDRFSAERTGGSVSTLTIQRTQQEDSAVYLCASSQRQGWTEAFFGQGTRLTVV.

V usage is TRBV28 and J usage is TRBJ2-1; D call uncertain. CDR3 length equals 14 residues. V was shortened by 7 bases and J by 3 bases, with 13 bases between the two germline ends. Germline V lookup: CDR1 MDHEN, CDR2 SYDVKM. The chain's CDR3 is CASTLGSYYNEQFF. The CDR3 bases are TGTGCCAGCACCTTAGGATCCTACTACAATGAGCAGTTCTTC.